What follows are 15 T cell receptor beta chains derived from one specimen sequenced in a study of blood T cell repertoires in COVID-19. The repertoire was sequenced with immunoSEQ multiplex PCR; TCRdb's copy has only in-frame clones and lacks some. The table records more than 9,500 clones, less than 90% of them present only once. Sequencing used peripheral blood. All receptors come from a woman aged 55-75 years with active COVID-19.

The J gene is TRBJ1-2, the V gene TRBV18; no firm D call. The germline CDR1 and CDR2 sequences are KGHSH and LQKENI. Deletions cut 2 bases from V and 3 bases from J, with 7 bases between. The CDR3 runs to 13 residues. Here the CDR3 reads CASSPGPDYGYTF. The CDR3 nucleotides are TGTGCCAGCTCACCAGGGCCCGACTATGGCTACACCTTC. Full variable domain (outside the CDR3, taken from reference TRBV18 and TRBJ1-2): NAGVMQNPRHLVRRRGQEARLRCSPMKGHSHVYWYRQLPEEGLKFMVYLQKENIIDESGMPKERFSAEFPKEGPSILRIQQVVRGDSAAYFCASSPGPDYGYTFGSGTRLTVV.

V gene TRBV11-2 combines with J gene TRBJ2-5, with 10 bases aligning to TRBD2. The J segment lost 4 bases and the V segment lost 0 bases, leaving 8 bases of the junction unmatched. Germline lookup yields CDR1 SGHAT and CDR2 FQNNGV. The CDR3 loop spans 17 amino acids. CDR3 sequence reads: CASSLDSASGGGETQYF. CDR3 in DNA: TGTGCCAGCAGCTTAGATTCCGCTAGCGGGGGAGGAGAGACCCAGTACTTC.

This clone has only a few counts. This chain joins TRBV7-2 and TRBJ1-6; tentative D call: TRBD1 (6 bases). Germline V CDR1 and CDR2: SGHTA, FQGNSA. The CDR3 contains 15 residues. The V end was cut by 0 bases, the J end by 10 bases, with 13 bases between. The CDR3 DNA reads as TGTGCCAGCAGCTTAGCGATACAGGGTGGCTCACCCCTCCACTTT. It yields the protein CASSLAIQGGSPLHF.

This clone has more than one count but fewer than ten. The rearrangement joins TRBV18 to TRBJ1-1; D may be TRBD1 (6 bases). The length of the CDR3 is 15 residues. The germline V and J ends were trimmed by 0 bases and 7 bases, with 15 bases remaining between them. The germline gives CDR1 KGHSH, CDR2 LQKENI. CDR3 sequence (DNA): TGTGCCAGCTCACCACCGGGGGCCGTCAGTGGTGAAGCTTTCTTT. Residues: CASSPPGAVSGEAFF. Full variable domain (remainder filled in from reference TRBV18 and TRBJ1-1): NAGVMQNPRHLVRRRGQEARLRCSPMKGHSHVYWYRQLPEEGLKFMVYLQKENIIDESGMPKERFSAEFPKEGPSILRIQQVVRGDSAAYFCASSPPGAVSGEAFFGQGTRLTVV.

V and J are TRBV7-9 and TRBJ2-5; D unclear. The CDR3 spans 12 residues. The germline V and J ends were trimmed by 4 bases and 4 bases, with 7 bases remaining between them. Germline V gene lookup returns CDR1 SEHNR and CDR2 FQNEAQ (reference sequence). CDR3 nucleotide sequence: TGTGCCAGCAGCTCCGTCCCAGAGACCCAGTACTTC. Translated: CASSSVPETQYF.

CDR3 amino acids: CASSDASGGAIGAGTQYF. The DNA of the CDR3 is TGTGCCAGCAGTGATGCTAGCGGGGGGGCCATAGGAGCTGGGACCCAGTACTTC. The V and J genes are TRBV6-1 and TRBJ2-5; 12 bases line up with TRBD2. Germline-derived CDR1 and CDR2 are MNHNS and SASEGT. The CDR3 loop spans 18 amino acids. Losses at the gene ends were 3 bases for V and 7 bases for J; bases not matched to a gene: 15.

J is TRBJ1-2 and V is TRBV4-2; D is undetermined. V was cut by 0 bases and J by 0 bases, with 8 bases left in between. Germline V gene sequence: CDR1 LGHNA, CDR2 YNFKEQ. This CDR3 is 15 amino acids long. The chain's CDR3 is CASSQDRQPNYGYTF. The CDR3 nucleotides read TGTGCCAGCAGCCAAGACAGGCAGCCTAACTATGGCTACACCTTC.

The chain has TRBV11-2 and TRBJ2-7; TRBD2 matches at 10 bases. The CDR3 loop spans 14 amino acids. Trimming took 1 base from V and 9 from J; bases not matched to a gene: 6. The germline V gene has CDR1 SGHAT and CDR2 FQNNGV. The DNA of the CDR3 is TGTGCCAGCAGCTTAGGAGTAGCGGGGGGTGGGCAGTACGTC. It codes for CASSLGVAGGGQYV.

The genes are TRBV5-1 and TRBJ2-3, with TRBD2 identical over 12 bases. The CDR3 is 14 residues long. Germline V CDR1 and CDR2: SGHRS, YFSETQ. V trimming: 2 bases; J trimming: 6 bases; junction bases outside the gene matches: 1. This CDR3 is CASSFGTSGDTQYF. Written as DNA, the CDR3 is TGCGCCAGCAGCTTCGGGACTAGCGGGGATACGCAGTATTTT.

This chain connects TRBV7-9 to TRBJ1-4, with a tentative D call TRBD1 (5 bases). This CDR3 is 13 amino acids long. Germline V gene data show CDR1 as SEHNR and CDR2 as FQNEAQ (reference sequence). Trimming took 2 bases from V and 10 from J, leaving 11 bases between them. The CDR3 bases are TGTGCCAGCAGCTTACCCGGCGGGGCAAAACTGTTTTTT. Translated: CASSLPGGAKLFF.

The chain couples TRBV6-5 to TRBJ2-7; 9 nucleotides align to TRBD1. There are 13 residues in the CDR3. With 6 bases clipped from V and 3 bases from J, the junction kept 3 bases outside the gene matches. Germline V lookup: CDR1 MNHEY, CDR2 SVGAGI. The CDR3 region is CASRLTGGYEQYF. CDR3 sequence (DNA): TGTGCCAGCAGACTGACAGGGGGCTACGAGCAGTACTTC.

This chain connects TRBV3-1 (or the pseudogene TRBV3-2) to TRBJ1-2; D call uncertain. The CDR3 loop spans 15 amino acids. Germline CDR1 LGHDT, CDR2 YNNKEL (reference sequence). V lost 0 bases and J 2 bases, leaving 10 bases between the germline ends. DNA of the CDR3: TGTGCCAGCAGCCAAGATTCGCGAGGGAACTATGGCTACACCTTC. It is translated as CASSQDSRGNYGYTF.

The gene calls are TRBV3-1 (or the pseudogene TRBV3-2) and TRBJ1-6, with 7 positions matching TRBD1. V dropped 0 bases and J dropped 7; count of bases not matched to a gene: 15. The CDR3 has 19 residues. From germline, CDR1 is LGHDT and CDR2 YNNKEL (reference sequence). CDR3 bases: TGTGCCAGCAGCCAAGATCTGACAGGGAATCGGCTAAGGAATTCACCCCTCCACTTT. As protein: CASSQDLTGNRLRNSPLHF.

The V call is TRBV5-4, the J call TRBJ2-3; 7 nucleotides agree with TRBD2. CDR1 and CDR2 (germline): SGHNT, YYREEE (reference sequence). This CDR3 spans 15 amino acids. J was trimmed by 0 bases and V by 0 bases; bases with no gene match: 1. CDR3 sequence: CASSLGGGSTDTQYF. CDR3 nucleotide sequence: TGTGCCAGCAGCTTGGGGGGGGGTAGCACAGATACGCAGTATTTT.

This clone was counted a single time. In DNA, the CDR3 is TGTGCCAGCAGCTTTGATCCGGGTTTCTATGGCTACACCTTC. Protein: CASSFDPGFYGYTF. This rearrangement joins TRBV7-8 to TRBJ1-2; D gene ambiguous. The CDR3 runs to 14 residues. Germline CDR1 SGHVS, CDR2 FQNEAQ. Deletions cut 3 bases from V and 4 bases from J, with 12 bases between.